This T cell receptor delta chain was documented in a study of γδ T cells in repeated Plasmodium falciparum infection. CDR3 length: 21 amino acids. The trim removed 3 bases at V and 9 bases at J, leaving 25 bases unmatched. Germline CDR1 TSWWSYY, CDR2 QGS. TCRdb called clones anew from the multiplex PCR reads with CATT. The table records approximately 60,000 delta-chain clones, 1.7% of them present only once. Bulk repertoires came from Vgamma9/Vdelta2+ or Vdelta2-negative gammadelta T cells flow-sorted from PBMC. Regarding this clone: The likely explanation is a read error, given a far larger clone one base away. The identical CDR3 is also encoded by other nucleotide sequences in the sample.

The TCR was taken from a pool of human donors (malaria-infected and uninfected, not separated). This chain connects TRDV1 to TRDJ1, with 13 nucleotides matching TRDD3. The source material was gamma-delta T cells from blood. The CDR3, as DNA: TGTGCTCTTGGGGATCTGGACGGTACTGGGGGATACGCCATATACACCGACGAACTCATCTTT. Amino acid sequence: CALGDLDGTGGYAIYTDELIF.